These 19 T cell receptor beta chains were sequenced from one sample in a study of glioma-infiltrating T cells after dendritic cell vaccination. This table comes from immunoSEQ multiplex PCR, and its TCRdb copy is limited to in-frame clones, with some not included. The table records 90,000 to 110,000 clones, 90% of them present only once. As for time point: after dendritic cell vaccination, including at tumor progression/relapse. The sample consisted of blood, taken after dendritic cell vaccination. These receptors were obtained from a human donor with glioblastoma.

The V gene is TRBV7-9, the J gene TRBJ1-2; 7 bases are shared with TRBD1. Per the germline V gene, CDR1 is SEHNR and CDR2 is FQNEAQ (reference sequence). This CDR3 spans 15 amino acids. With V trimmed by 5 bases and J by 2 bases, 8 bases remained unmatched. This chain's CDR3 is CASSPTGTANYGYTF. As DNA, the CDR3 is TGTGCCAGCAGCCCAACCGGGACAGCAAACTATGGCTACACCTTC.

In DNA, the CDR3 is TGTGCCAGCAGCTTGTGGGGAGCAACTGAAGCTTTCTTT. This gives the protein CASSLWGATEAFF. The chain has TRBV5-4 and TRBJ1-1, with D unclear. The CDR3 spans 13 residues. V lost 1 base to trimming and J lost 5 bases, with 9 bases between them. CDR1 SGHNT and CDR2 YYREEE come from the germline V gene (reference sequence).

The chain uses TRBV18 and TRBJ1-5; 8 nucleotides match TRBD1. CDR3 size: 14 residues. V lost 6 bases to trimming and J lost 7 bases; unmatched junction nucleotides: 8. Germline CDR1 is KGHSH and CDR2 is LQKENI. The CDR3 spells CASSPGGAWQPQHF. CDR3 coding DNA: TGTGCCAGCTCCCCAGGGGGCGCATGGCAGCCCCAGCATTTT.

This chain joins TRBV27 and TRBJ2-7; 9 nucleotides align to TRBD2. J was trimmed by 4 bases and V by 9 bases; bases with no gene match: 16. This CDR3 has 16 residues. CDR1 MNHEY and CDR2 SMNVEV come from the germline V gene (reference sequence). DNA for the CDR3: TGTGCCAGGTCGGAGTCTAGCGGGAAACAGGGATACGAGCAGTACTTC. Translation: CARSESSGKQGYEQYF.

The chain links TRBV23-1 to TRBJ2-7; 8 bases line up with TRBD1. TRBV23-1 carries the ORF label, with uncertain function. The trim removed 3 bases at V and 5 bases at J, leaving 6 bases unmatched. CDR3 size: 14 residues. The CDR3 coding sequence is TGCGCCAGCAGTCAGGTCAGGGGGCGCGACGAGCAGTACTTC. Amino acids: CASSQVRGRDEQYF.

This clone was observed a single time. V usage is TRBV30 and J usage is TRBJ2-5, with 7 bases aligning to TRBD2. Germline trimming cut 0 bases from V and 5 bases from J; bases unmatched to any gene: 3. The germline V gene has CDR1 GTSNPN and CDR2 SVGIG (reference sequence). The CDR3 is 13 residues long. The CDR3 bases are TGTGCCTGGAGTGTACGGACTAGGGAGACCCAGTACTTC. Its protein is CAWSVRTRETQYF. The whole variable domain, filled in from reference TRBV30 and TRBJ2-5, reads SQTIHQWPATLVQPVGSPLSLECTVEGTSNPNLYWYRQAAGRGLQLLFYSVGIGQISSEVPQNLSASRPQDRQFILSSKKLLLSDSGFYLCAWSVRTRETQYFGPGTRLLVL.

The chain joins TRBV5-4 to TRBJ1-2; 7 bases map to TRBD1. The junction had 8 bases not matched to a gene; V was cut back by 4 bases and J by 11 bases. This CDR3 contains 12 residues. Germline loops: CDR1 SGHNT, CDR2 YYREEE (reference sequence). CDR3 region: CASSARDSWYTF. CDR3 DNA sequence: TGTGCCAGCAGCGCCCGGGACAGTTGGTACACCTTC.

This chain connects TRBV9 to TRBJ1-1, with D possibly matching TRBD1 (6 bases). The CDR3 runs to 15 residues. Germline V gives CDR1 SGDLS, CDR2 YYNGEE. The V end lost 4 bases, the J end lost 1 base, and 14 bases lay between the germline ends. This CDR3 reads CASSPWTETNTEAFF. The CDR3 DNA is TGTGCCAGCAGCCCCTGGACAGAAACGAACACTGAAGCTTTCTTT.

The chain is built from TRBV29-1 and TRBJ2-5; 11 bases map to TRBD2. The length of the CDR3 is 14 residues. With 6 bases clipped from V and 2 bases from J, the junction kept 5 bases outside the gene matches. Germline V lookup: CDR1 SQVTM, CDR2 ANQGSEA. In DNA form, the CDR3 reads TGCAGCGTCGCTAGCGGGAGGCAGCAAGAGACCCAGTACTTC. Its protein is CSVASGRQQETQYF.

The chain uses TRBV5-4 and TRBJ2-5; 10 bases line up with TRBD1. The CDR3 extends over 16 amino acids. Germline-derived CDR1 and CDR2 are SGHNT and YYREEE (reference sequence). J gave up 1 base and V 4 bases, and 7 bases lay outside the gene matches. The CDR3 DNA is TGTGCCAGCAGCACCCGGACAGGGGGAACCCAAGAGACCCAGTACTTC. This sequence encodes CASSTRTGGTQETQYF.

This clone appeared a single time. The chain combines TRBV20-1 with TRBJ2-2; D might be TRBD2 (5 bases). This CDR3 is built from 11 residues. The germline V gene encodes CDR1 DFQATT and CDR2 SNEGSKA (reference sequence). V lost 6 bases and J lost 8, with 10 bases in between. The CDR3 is CSARRLGELFF. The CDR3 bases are TGCAGTGCGCGAAGACTAGGGGAGCTGTTTTTT.

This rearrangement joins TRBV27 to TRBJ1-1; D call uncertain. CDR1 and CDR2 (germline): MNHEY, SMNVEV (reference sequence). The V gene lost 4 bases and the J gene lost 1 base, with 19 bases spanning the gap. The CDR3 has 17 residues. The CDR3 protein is CASSSPPGRGENTEAFF. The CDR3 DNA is TGTGCCAGCAGTTCCCCCCCGGGTCGGGGTGAGAACACTGAAGCTTTCTTT.

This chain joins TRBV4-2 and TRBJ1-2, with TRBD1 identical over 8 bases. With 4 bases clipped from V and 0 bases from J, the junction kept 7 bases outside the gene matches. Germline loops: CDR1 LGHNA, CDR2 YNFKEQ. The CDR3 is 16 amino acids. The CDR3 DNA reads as TGTGCCAGCAGCCCGACAGGGGATCGGGCTAACTATGGCTACACCTTC. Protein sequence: CASSPTGDRANYGYTF.

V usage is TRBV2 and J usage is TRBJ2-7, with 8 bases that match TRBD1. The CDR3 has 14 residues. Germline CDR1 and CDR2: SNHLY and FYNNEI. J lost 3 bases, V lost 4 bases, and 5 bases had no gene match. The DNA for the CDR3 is TGTGCCAGCAGTGGAGGACAGGGCCGCTACGAGCAGTACTTC. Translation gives CASSGGQGRYEQYF. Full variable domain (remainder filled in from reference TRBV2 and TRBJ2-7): EPEVTQTPSHQVTQMGQEVILRCVPISNHLYFYWYRQILGQKVEFLVSFYNNEISEKSEIFDDQFSVERPDGSNFTLKIRSTKLEDSAMYFCASSGGQGRYEQYFGPGTRLTVT.

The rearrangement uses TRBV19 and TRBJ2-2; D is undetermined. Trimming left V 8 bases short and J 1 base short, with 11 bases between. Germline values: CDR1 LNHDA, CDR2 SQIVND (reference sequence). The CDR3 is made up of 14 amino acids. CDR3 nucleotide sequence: TGTGCCAGTTACGACGAGGAGAACACCGGGGAGCTGTTTTTT. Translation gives CASYDEENTGELFF. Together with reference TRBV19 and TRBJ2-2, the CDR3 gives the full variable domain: DGGITQSPKYLFRKEGQNVTLSCEQNLNHDAMYWYRQDPGQGLRLIYYSQIVNDFQKGDIAEGYSVSREKKESFPLTVTSAQKNPTAFYLCASYDEENTGELFFGEGSRLTVL.

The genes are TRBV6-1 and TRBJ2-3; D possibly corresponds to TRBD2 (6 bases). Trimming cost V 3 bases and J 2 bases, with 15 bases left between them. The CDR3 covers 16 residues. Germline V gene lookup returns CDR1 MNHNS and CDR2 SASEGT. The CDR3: CASSDGSGSYTDTQYF. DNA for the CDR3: TGTGCCAGCAGTGATGGGAGCGGGTCCTACACAGATACGCAGTATTTT.

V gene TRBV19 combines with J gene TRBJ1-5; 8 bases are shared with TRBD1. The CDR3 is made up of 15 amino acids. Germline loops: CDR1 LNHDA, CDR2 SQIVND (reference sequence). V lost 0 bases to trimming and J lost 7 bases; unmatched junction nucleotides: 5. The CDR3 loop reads CASSIEEGTGQPQHF. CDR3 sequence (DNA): TGTGCCAGTAGTATAGAAGAAGGGACAGGACAGCCCCAGCATTTT.

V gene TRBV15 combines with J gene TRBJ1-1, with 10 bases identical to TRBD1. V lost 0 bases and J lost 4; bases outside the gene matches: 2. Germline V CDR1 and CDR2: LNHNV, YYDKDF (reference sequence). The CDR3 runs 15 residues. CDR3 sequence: CATSRDRTGGTEAFF. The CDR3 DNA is TGTGCCACCAGCAGAGATCGGACAGGGGGCACTGAAGCTTTCTTT. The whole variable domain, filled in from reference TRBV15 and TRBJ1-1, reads DAMVIQNPRYQVTQFGKPVTLSCSQTLNHNVMYWYQQKSSQAPKLLFHYYDKDFNNEADTPDNFQSRRPNTSFCFLDIRSPGLGDTAMYLCATSRDRTGGTEAFFGQGTRLTVV.

Here the CDR3 reads CASQTGYQETQYF. In nucleotides, the CDR3 is TGTGCCAGCCAGACAGGGTACCAAGAGACCCAGTACTTC. The V and J genes are TRBV2 and TRBJ2-5; TRBD1 matches at 7 bases. The length of the CDR3 is 13 residues. Germline loops: CDR1 SNHLY, CDR2 FYNNEI. With V trimmed by 8 bases and J by 0 bases, 3 bases remained unmatched.